The 2 T cell receptor beta chains below were found in one sample sequenced in a study of PD-L1 blockade in urothelial cancer. Time point given: peripheral blood 6 weeks after treatment start. Profiled with immunoSEQ multiplex PCR; TCRdb holds only in-frame clones, not every one. The sample contains approximately 44,000 clones, roughly nine tenths of which appear only once. Specimen: PBMCs, collected around atezolizumab (anti-PD-L1) treatment. Every receptor here comes from an older man with urothelial cancer.

The V call is TRBV2, the J call TRBJ2-2; 7 nucleotides agree with TRBD2. This CDR3 has 16 residues. V was pared by 0 bases and J by 2 bases, with 3 bases of the junction left unmatched. Germline CDR1 is SNHLY and CDR2 is FYNNEI. Written as DNA, the CDR3 is TGTGCCAGCAGTGAAGCGGGGACTATCAACACCGGGGAGCTGTTTTTT. This codes for CASSEAGTINTGELFF.

This chain links TRBV9 with TRBJ2-3; D remains ambiguous. CDR3 length equals 18 residues. Germline values: CDR1 SGDLS, CDR2 YYNGEE. The germline V and J ends were trimmed by 0 bases and 0 bases, with 17 bases remaining between them. CDR3 DNA sequence: TGTGCCAGCAGCGTAGGGTTTGATGAAAGCGCGAGCACAGATACGCAGTATTTT. It yields the protein CASSVGFDESASTDTQYF.